The T cell receptor (beta chain) under discussion was sequenced for a study of T cells in localized non-small cell lung cancer. Study observations and caveats: Higher blood T cell density tracked longer overall survival. Heterogeneity cannot be ruled out, as sequencing used one tumor region only. Uninvolved adjacent lung showed higher T cell clonality than tumor. A median of approximately 50 clones ranked among the top 100 in tumor appeared in adjacent lung.

Trimming pared 5 bases from V and 0 bases from J, leaving 10 bases between. The V gene's germline CDR1 is SGHNT and CDR2 YENEEA. CDR3 length: 15 residues. Libraries were prepared by immunoSEQ multiplex PCR; TCRdb keeps only in-frame clonotypes and omits some of them. The data show 9,800 or so clones, with 44% seen just once and 3% to 4.5% held by the top ten. As for this clone: The target antigen is unknown.

The chain is built from TRBV11-3 and TRBJ1-4; D unclear. The starting material was lymph node tissue, obtained before any cancer treatment. This clonotype was sampled from a woman between 40 and 69 years old with stage I lung adenocarcinoma. The DNA of the CDR3 is TGTGCCAGCAGCCCCGAGGGTGCAACTAATGAAAAACTGTTTTTT. It translates to CASSPEGATNEKLFF.